The 9 T cell receptor beta chains below all came from one sample that was sequenced in a study of blood T cell repertoires in COVID-19. This table comes from immunoSEQ multiplex PCR, and its TCRdb copy is limited to in-frame clones, with some not included. The sample includes over 100,000 clones, approximately 88% seen only once; the top ten take approximately 10%. The sample was peripheral blood. The receptors shown here come from a man aged 45-65 years with acute or convalescent COVID-19.

The V call is TRBV6-6, the J call TRBJ2-1; perhaps TRBD2 as D (6 bases). Germline V gene data show CDR1 as MNHNY and CDR2 as SVGAGI (reference sequence). The length of the CDR3 is 12 residues. V lost 2 bases and J 9 bases, leaving 8 bases between the germline ends. Here the CDR3 DNA reads TGTGCCAGCAGTTACGTCGGGAGTGAGCAGTTCTTC. This sequence encodes CASSYVGSEQFF.

This chain links TRBV2 with TRBJ1-1; weak D call: TRBD1 (5 bases). Germline CDR1 reads SNHLY; CDR2 reads FYNNEI. Deletions cut 3 bases from V and 5 bases from J, with 7 bases between. The CDR3 is made up of 12 amino acids. CDR3: CASSEAGTEAFF. CDR3 nucleotide sequence: TGTGCCAGCAGTGAGGCAGGGACTGAAGCTTTCTTT. The variable domain in full, completed from reference TRBV2 and TRBJ1-1, reads EPEVTQTPSHQVTQMGQEVILRCVPISNHLYFYWYRQILGQKVEFLVSFYNNEISEKSEIFDDQFSVERPDGSNFTLKIRSTKLEDSAMYFCASSEAGTEAFFGQGTRLTVV.

This chain links TRBV6-6 with TRBJ1-1; possibly TRBD1 for D (5 bases). The CDR3 spans 15 residues. Germline CDR1 is MNHNY and CDR2 is SVGAGI (reference sequence). V was cut by 4 bases and J by 0 bases, with 12 bases left in between. Here the CDR3 reads CASSFLDSLNTEAFF. In DNA form, the CDR3 reads TGTGCCAGCAGTTTCCTAGACAGCTTGAACACTGAAGCTTTCTTT.

This chain joins TRBV7-9 and TRBJ1-2; possibly TRBD1 for D (6 bases). Germline CDR1 and CDR2: SEHNR and FQNEAQ (reference sequence). The CDR3 spans 19 residues. Trimming shortened V by 0 bases and J by 4 bases, and 24 bases separated the two germline ends. CDR3 nucleotides: TGTGCCAGCAGCTTAGCTTCATCGGACAGAAAATCGGGGGGCTATGGCTACACCTTC. Its translation is CASSLASSDRKSGGYGYTF.

The J gene is TRBJ2-3, the V gene TRBV5-1; 11 nucleotides align to TRBD2. This CDR3 spans 17 amino acids. J was trimmed by 1 base and V by 6 bases; bases with no gene match: 10. In germline, CDR1 is SGHRS, CDR2 YFSETQ. The CDR3 sequence: CASTQVAGGPGTDTQYF. The CDR3 bases are TGCGCCAGCACTCAGGTAGCGGGGGGGCCAGGCACAGATACGCAGTATTTT.

This chain joins TRBV28 and TRBJ2-5; 9 bases agree with TRBD1. Germline V gene lookup returns CDR1 MDHEN and CDR2 SYDVKM. J was trimmed by 5 bases and V by 5 bases; bases with no gene match: 27. The CDR3 has 21 amino acids. The DNA of the CDR3 is TGTGCCAGCAGTCTCTTTACCCTTAGGACAGGGGTAAATGGTAGGGGGGAGACCCAGTACTTC. It yields the protein CASSLFTLRTGVNGRGETQYF.

The chain couples TRBV11-2 to TRBJ1-2, with a possible D match to TRBD1 (5 bases). The germline CDR1 and CDR2 sequences are SGHAT and FQNNGV. Trimming stripped 5 bases from V and 1 base from J, with 11 bases between. This CDR3 has 14 residues. CDR3 residues: CASSPGGNNYGYTF. For the CDR3, the DNA is TGTGCCAGCAGCCCGGGGGGGAATAACTATGGCTACACCTTC.

The chain uses TRBV21-1 and TRBJ2-3; TRBD1, the table's D call, was not compared with the DNA. TRBV21-1 is annotated as a pseudogene. There are 16 residues in the CDR3. DNA for the CDR3: TGTGCCAGCAGCGCCAACCGGGACAGAGGCACAGATACGCAGTATTTT. Its translation is CASSANRDRGTDTQYF.

The rearrangement uses TRBV5-4 and TRBJ2-3; 7 bases fit TRBD1. V was pared by 3 bases and J by 5 bases, with 12 bases of the junction left unmatched. The germline CDR1 and CDR2 sequences are SGHNT and YYREEE (reference sequence). The CDR3 has 16 amino acids. The CDR3 DNA follows: TGTGCCAGCAGCTGGGACCCTGACAGGGCTGAAGATACGCAGTATTTT. It specifies CASSWDPDRAEDTQYF.